The 30 T cell receptor beta chains below come from one sample, sequenced in a study of cytomegalovirus exposure and HLA in healthy donors. 13 Jbeta primers and 60 Vbeta primers were used for the PCR. Assay used: immunoSEQ multiplex PCR; TCRdb lists only in-frame clones, some missing. The table has under 200,000 clones, roughly 80% seen once. Sequenced input: PBMCs. The source of these receptors is a man aged 50 or older in good health and CMV-seropositive.

The CDR3 reads CASGTSTGTSEWDTDTQYF. CDR3 nucleotide sequence: TGTGCTAGTGGTACCTCAACCGGGACTAGCGAGTGGGACACAGATACGCAGTATTTT. The chain is built from TRBV12-5 and TRBJ2-3, with TRBD2 matching 10 bases. Germline V CDR1 and CDR2: LGHNT, FRNRAP. This CDR3 comprises 19 residues. V lost 5 bases to trimming and J lost 2 bases; unmatched junction nucleotides: 16.

The chain combines TRBV28 with TRBJ2-7; D unclear. This CDR3 comprises 14 residues. V was pared by 5 bases and J by 3 bases, with 14 bases between. CDR1 MDHEN and CDR2 SYDVKM come from the germline V gene. The DNA for the CDR3 is TGTGCCAGCAGTCCCCCCCCGACTCACTACGAGCAGTACTTC. Amino acid sequence: CASSPPPTHYEQYF. Together with reference TRBV28 and TRBJ2-7, the CDR3 gives the full variable domain: DVKVTQSSRYLVKRTGEKVFLECVQDMDHENMFWYRQDPGLGLRLIYFSYDVKMKEKGDIPEGYSVSREKKERFSLILESASTNQTSMYLCASSPPPTHYEQYFGPGTRLTVT.

V usage is TRBV10-2 and J usage is TRBJ1-5, with 7 bases fitting TRBD1. Trimming took 4 bases from V and 6 from J; bases not matched to a gene: 6. This CDR3 is 14 amino acids long. Looked up from germline, CDR1 is WSHSY and CDR2 is SAAADI. CDR3 sequence (DNA): TGCGCCAGCAGTGGTCCGACAGGGCCTCAGCCCCAGCATTTT. Residues: CASSGPTGPQPQHF.

Here the CDR3 reads CASSLDRAGRIGDFF. The CDR3 DNA sequence: TGTGCCAGCAGCTTAGATCGGGCAGGTCGAATCGGGGATTTCTTT. This chain links TRBV11-2 with TRBJ1-1; D uncertain. Trimming left V 0 bases short and J 13 bases short, with 21 bases between. CDR3 length equals 15 residues. CDR1 is SGHAT and CDR2 is FQNNGV in the germline V gene.

The V call is TRBV11-3, the J call TRBJ2-3; the D gene is possibly TRBD1 (6 bases). V gave up 5 bases and J gave up 0 bases, with 9 bases separating them. CDR3 size: 14 residues. Germline values: CDR1 SGHNT, CDR2 YENEEA. For the CDR3, the DNA is TGTGCCAGCAGCAGGACAGCCAGCACAGATACGCAGTATTTT. Its translation is CASSRTASTDTQYF.

The chain links TRBV13 to TRBJ2-7; D uncertain. The V end lost 8 bases, the J end lost 3 bases, and 14 bases lay between the germline ends. The V gene's germline CDR1 is PRHDT and CDR2 FYEKMQ (reference sequence). CDR3 length equals 13 residues. The CDR3 loop is CASGKRGFYEQYF. The CDR3 DNA reads TGTGCCAGCGGCAAGCGTGGTTTCTACGAGCAGTACTTC.

The rearrangement uses TRBV15 and TRBJ2-7; maybe TRBD1 (6 bases). Germline values: CDR1 LNHNV, CDR2 YYDKDF (reference sequence). The CDR3 totals 15 residues. V was cut by 0 bases and J by 0 bases, with 9 bases left in between. Written as DNA, the CDR3 is TGTGCCACCAGCAGAGACCCGGGACACTCCTACGAGCAGTACTTC. This codes for CATSRDPGHSYEQYF.

This clone appeared a single time. The chain is built from TRBV4-2 and TRBJ2-7; 7 bases match TRBD2. CDR1 is LGHNA, CDR2 YNFKEQ, per germline. The CDR3 runs 14 residues. The V gene end was trimmed by 0 bases and the J gene end by 3 bases; junction bases not matched to a gene: 2. As DNA, the CDR3 is TGTGCCAGCAGCCAAGACGCTAGCGGCTACGAGCAGTACTTC. Its protein is CASSQDASGYEQYF.

The chain links TRBV6-1 to TRBJ1-3; D remains unclear. The V gene's germline CDR1 is MNHNS and CDR2 SASEGT. Trimming left V 5 bases short and J 4 bases short, with 6 bases between. There are 12 residues in the CDR3. CDR3 protein: CASSWAGNTIYF. The CDR3 DNA sequence: TGTGCCAGCAGTTGGGCCGGAAACACCATATATTTT.

This clone was seen only once. This chain uses TRBV5-6 with TRBJ2-7; 7 positions agree with TRBD1. Germline V gives CDR1 SGHDT, CDR2 YYEEEE. V gave up 4 bases and J gave up 1 base; unmatched junction bases: 11. The CDR3 runs to 16 residues. In nucleotides, the CDR3 is TGTGCCAGCAGCGCCCTCCTAAGGGACAGTTCCTACGAGCAGTACTTC. Translation gives CASSALLRDSSYEQYF.

The rearrangement joins TRBV15 to TRBJ2-3, with a possible D match to TRBD1 (6 bases). The V end was cut by 5 bases, the J end by 3 bases, with 15 bases between. CDR1 and CDR2 from the germline V gene are LNHNV and YYDKDF (reference sequence). This CDR3 has 15 amino acids. The CDR3 loop is CATSPRQGRTDTQYF. As DNA, the CDR3 is TGTGCCACCAGCCCTCGGCAGGGGCGGACAGATACGCAGTATTTT.

The J gene is TRBJ2-2, the V gene TRBV9; D is unresolved. Germline loops: CDR1 SGDLS, CDR2 YYNGEE. There are 14 residues in the CDR3. Trimming pared 5 bases from V and 2 bases from J, leaving 10 bases between. The CDR3 loop reads CASRSRRNTGELFF. CDR3 DNA sequence: TGTGCCAGCAGGTCGCGCCGAAACACCGGGGAGCTGTTTTTT.

The chain has TRBV30 and TRBJ2-2; tentatively, D is TRBD1 (6 bases). Trimming shortened V by 4 bases and J by 6 bases, and 12 bases separated the two germline ends. The CDR3 sequence is 13 residues long. Germline CDR1 GTSNPN, CDR2 SVGIG (reference sequence). The CDR3 reads CAWTPGVPGELFF. The CDR3 DNA is TGTGCCTGGACTCCAGGGGTTCCCGGGGAGCTGTTTTTT.

The chain combines TRBV2 with TRBJ2-6, with a possible D match to TRBD1 (6 bases). The CDR3 loop spans 16 amino acids. With 3 bases removed from V and 3 bases from J, the gap between germline ends came to 12 bases. Per germline, CDR1 SNHLY and CDR2 FYNNEI. CDR3 nucleotide sequence: TGTGCCAGCAGTGAGAGTACAGGGTTTGGGGCCAACGTCCTGACTTTC. Translated, it gives CASSESTGFGANVLTF.

The V call is TRBV18, the J call TRBJ2-7, with 14 positions matching TRBD2. The ends lost 3 bases at V and 9 bases at J; junction bases unmatched: 4. This CDR3 has 14 amino acids. From germline, CDR1 is KGHSH and CDR2 LQKENI. The CDR3 sequence: CASSPGTSGSRQYF. The CDR3 coding sequence is TGTGCCAGCTCACCCGGGACTAGCGGGAGCCGGCAGTACTTC.

J is TRBJ2-7 and V is TRBV6-6; 9 nucleotides agree with TRBD1. The V segment lost 4 bases and the J segment 3 bases; nucleotides outside the gene matches: 4. The CDR3 sequence is 14 residues long. From germline, CDR1 is MNHNY and CDR2 SVGAGI (reference sequence). The CDR3 coding sequence is TGTGCCAGCAGTTGGGACAGGGCTGGCTACGAGCAGTACTTC. Protein: CASSWDRAGYEQYF.

This chain uses TRBV6-1 with TRBJ1-2, with a weak D call TRBD1 (5 bases). Trimming took 4 bases from V and 8 from J, leaving 14 bases between them. The germline CDR1 and CDR2 sequences are MNHNS and SASEGT. This CDR3 contains 13 residues. This CDR3 is CASSVEGQGGYTF. The CDR3 bases are TGTGCCAGCAGTGTGGAAGGGCAGGGAGGCTACACCTTC.

The genes are TRBV7-9 and TRBJ1-1, with 7 bases fitting TRBD1. In germline, CDR1 is SEHNR, CDR2 FQNEAQ (reference sequence). The junction had 3 bases not matched to a gene; V was cut back by 5 bases and J by 0 bases. The CDR3 sequence is 14 residues long. The CDR3 DNA reads TGTGCCAGCAGCCCGGGACAGATGAACACTGAAGCTTTCTTT. It translates to CASSPGQMNTEAFF.

The V call is TRBV19, the J call TRBJ1-1; a possible D gene is TRBD1 (6 bases). The V end was cut by 2 bases, the J end by 1 base, with 17 bases between. Germline CDR1 LNHDA, CDR2 SQIVND (reference sequence). This CDR3 has 17 residues. CDR3 amino acids: CASSIPHSTGSNTEAFF. CDR3 sequence (DNA): TGTGCCAGTAGTATACCCCACTCCACAGGGTCGAACACTGAAGCTTTCTTT.

V gene TRBV4-1 combines with J gene TRBJ1-5; 10 bases fit TRBD1. The CDR3 is made up of 18 amino acids. The V gene end was trimmed by 1 base and the J gene end by 0 bases; junction bases not matched to a gene: 6. Germline V CDR1 and CDR2: MGHRA, YSYEKL. CDR3 sequence: CASSQGGTGVFSNQPQHF. In DNA form, the CDR3 reads TGCGCCAGCAGCCAAGGAGGGACAGGGGTTTTTAGCAATCAGCCCCAGCATTTT.

This rearrangement joins TRBV5-6 to TRBJ2-7, with 9 bases aligning to TRBD1. Germline loops: CDR1 SGHDT, CDR2 YYEEEE. The V gene end was trimmed by 4 bases and the J gene end by 3 bases; junction bases not matched to a gene: 2. The CDR3 runs to 13 residues. CDR3 coding DNA: TGTGCCAGCAGCCTGGACAGGGGCTACGAGCAGTACTTC. Residues: CASSLDRGYEQYF.

This clone was detected only a few times. V gene TRBV27 combines with J gene TRBJ2-3; D uncertain. V lost 8 bases and J 1 base, leaving 16 bases between the germline ends. This CDR3 region has 15 residues. Germline V gives CDR1 MNHEY, CDR2 SMNVEV (reference sequence). CDR3: CASFGLNPRTDTQYF. DNA of the CDR3: TGTGCCAGCTTTGGCCTTAACCCTCGCACAGATACGCAGTATTTT.

V gene TRBV2 combines with J gene TRBJ1-4; maybe TRBD1 (6 bases). V shed 7 bases and J shed 5 bases, with 11 bases lying between them. This CDR3 spans 13 amino acids. The germline V gene has CDR1 SNHLY and CDR2 FYNNEI. The CDR3 region is CASKQGLNEKLFF. CDR3 in DNA: TGTGCCAGCAAACAGGGTTTAAATGAAAAACTGTTTTTT.

This clone has only a few counts. The chain links TRBV10-3 to TRBJ1-2; 7 bases agree with TRBD1. The CDR3 consists of 14 residues. Germline V lookup: CDR1 ENHRY, CDR2 SYGVKD. Here the CDR3 DNA reads TGTGCTTCGCACAAAGAGGGACAGTCCTATGGCTACACCTTC. Residues: CASHKEGQSYGYTF.

This clone was picked up a small number of times. The V gene is TRBV27, the J gene TRBJ2-1; TRBD2 might be the D (6 bases). Trimming removed 3 bases at V and 2 bases at J, with 11 bases between. CDR1 is MNHEY and CDR2 is SMNVEV in the germline V gene (reference sequence). The CDR3 extends over 15 amino acids. CDR3 in amino acids: CASSFGGGTYNEQFF. CDR3 DNA: TGTGCCAGCAGTTTCGGGGGAGGAACCTACAATGAGCAGTTCTTC.

The genes are TRBV6-6 and TRBJ1-1; D not resolved. Germline V gene sequence: CDR1 MNHNY, CDR2 SVGAGI (reference sequence). The CDR3 totals 15 residues. The V gene lost 8 bases and the J gene lost 1 base, with 17 bases spanning the gap. In DNA form, the CDR3 reads TGTGCCAGCTGGCTTGGTTTTACAGCGAACACTGAAGCTTTCTTT. Translation gives CASWLGFTANTEAFF.

The chain links TRBV4-1 to TRBJ2-3; TRBD2 matches 7 bases. Germline-derived CDR1 and CDR2 are MGHRA and YSYEKL. V lost 3 bases and J lost 4; bases outside the gene matches: 10. This CDR3 is built from 16 residues. DNA for the CDR3: TGCGCCAGCAGCCAGGTCGGGGGGAGGGATGCAGATACGCAGTATTTT. It specifies CASSQVGGRDADTQYF.

The chain is built from TRBV18 and TRBJ1-2; 9 bases fit TRBD1. Germline loops: CDR1 KGHSH, CDR2 LQKENI. There are 14 residues in the CDR3. V was pared by 2 bases and J by 8 bases, with 6 bases of the junction left unmatched. As DNA, the CDR3 is TGTGCCAGCTCACCAGAGGGACAGGGTTCCGGCTACACCTTC. This translates into CASSPEGQGSGYTF.

Only one count was recorded for this clone. The chain employs TRBV4-2 and TRBJ2-2; D call uncertain. This CDR3 region has 12 residues. Germline CDR1 LGHNA, CDR2 YNFKEQ. Trimming left V 4 bases short and J 6 bases short, with 6 bases between. The CDR3 is CASSPSAGELFF. In nucleotides, the CDR3 is TGTGCCAGCAGCCCCTCCGCCGGGGAGCTGTTTTTT.

The J gene is TRBJ2-2, the V gene TRBV6-1, with 8 bases fitting TRBD2. The V segment lost 6 bases and the J segment 0 bases; nucleotides outside the gene matches: 6. The CDR3 totals 16 residues. Germline V lookup: CDR1 MNHNS, CDR2 SASEGT. CDR3 sequence reads: CASRESGRTNTGELFF. CDR3 sequence (DNA): TGTGCCAGCAGAGAAAGCGGGAGAACGAACACCGGGGAGCTGTTTTTT.